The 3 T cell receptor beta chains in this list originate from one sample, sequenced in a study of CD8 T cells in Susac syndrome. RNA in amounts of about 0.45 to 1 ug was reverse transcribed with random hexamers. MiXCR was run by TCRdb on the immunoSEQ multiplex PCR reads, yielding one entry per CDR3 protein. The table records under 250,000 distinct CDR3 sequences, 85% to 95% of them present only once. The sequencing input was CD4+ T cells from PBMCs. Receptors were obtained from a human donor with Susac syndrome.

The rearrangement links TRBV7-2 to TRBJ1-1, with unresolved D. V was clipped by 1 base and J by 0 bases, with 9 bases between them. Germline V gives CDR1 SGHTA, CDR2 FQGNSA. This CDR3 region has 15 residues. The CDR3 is CASSLVATMNTEAFF. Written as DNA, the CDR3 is TGTGCCAGCAGCTTAGTGGCGACAATGAACACTGAAGCTTTCTTT.

DNA of the CDR3: TGCAGTGCTAGAGATTGGACTAACTATGGCTACACCTTC. Translating it yields CSARDWTNYGYTF. The chain carries TRBV20-1 and TRBJ1-2; D remains unclear. Germline-derived CDR1 and CDR2 are DFQATT and SNEGSKA (reference sequence). The CDR3 consists of 13 residues. With 0 bases removed from V and 0 bases from J, the gap between germline ends came to 5 bases.

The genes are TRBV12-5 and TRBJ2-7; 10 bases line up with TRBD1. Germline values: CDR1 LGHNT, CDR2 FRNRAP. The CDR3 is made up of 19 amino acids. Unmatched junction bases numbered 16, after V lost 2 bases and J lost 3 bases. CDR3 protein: CASGLPRLSWDRGCYEQYF. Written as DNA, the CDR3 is TGTGCTAGTGGTTTGCCCCGGCTCTCCTGGGACAGGGGATGCTACGAGCAGTACTTC.